Listed below are T cell receptor beta chains from one sample, sequenced in a study of blood T cell repertoires in COVID-19. Method: immunoSEQ multiplex PCR; TCRdb's copy keeps in-frame clones and lacks some. Of some 240,000 clones in the sample, 85% are singletons; the top ten hold 2.4%. The source material was peripheral blood. These receptors were collected from a woman in her 70s with COVID-19, enrolled during active disease. CDR3s include the opening cysteine and the closing phenylalanine or tryptophan. The D gene is left open where the match is weak. Clone size is shown for a subset of rows, as once, few, many or a class of expanded clone.

V gene	clone size	J gene	D gene	CDR3 DNA	CDR3 protein
TRBV4-3	NA	TRBJ1-4	NA	TGCGCCAGCAGCCAAGAAGGGGGACGAACTAATGAAAAACTGTTTTTT	CASSQEGGRTNEKLFF
TRBV4-3	NA	TRBJ2-5	TRBD2	TGCGCCAGCAGCCAAGAAAGGCTAGCGGGAAGGTACCAAGAGACCCAGTACTTC	CASSQERLAGRYQETQYF
TRBV19	NA	TRBJ2-1	TRBD2	TGTGCCAGTAGTATCGAGACTAGCGGAAACAATGAGCAGTTCTTC	CASSIETSGNNEQFF
TRBV19	NA	TRBJ2-3	TRBD1	TGTGCCAGTAGTATAGGCCCTCGGACAGGGGGCATGAATACGCAGTATTTT	CASSIGPRTGGMNTQYF
TRBV19	NA	TRBJ1-2	NA	TGTGCCAGTGACCTGACGGGGAACTATGGCTACACCTTC	CASDLTGNYGYTF
TRBV7-2	NA	TRBJ1-2	NA	TGTGCCAGCAGCTTAGTGCAGGGTGATGGCTACACCTTC	CASSLVQGDGYTF
TRBV9	NA	TRBJ2-7	TRBD2	TGTGCCAGCAGCGTAGAGGGGACTAGCACGGGAGAGCAGTACTTC	CASSVEGTSTGEQYF
TRBV5-8	once	TRBJ1-5	NA	TGTGCCAGCAGCCTCGAAAAAGGGCGGGTCAATCAGCCCCAGCATTTT	CASSLEKGRVNQPQHF
TRBV29-1	NA	TRBJ2-3	TRBD2	TGCAGCGTGGGAGGGACGGCTACCCCTCCTACAAGCACAGATACGCAGTATTTT	CSVGGTATPPTSTDTQYF
TRBV6-2/TRBV6-3	NA	TRBJ1-4	NA	TGTGCCAGCAGTACCCGACCAAAACAACAGGGTCCGGACGAAAAACTGTTTTTT	CASSTRPKQQGPDEKLFF
TRBV29-1	NA	TRBJ2-7	TRBD1	TGCAGCGTTGGCCCCACAGGGGGCGAGCAGTACTTC	CSVGPTGGEQYF
TRBV7-6	NA	TRBJ2-5	NA	TGTGCCAGCAGCTTATCACCCCGGCGGGGGCCACAAGAGACCCAGTACTTC	CASSLSPRRGPQETQYF
TRBV7-2	NA	TRBJ1-2	NA	TGTGCCAGCAGCTTAGGGGCGGGGGACTATGGCTACACCTTC	CASSLGAGDYGYTF
TRBV29-1	once	TRBJ1-3	NA	TGCAGCGTTGAAGTGACAGGTGGAAACACCATATATTTT	CSVEVTGGNTIYF
TRBV9	NA	TRBJ1-1	NA	TGTGCCAGCAGCCGTGACTTGACTGACACTGAAGCTTTCTTT	CASSRDLTDTEAFF
TRBV7-9	NA	TRBJ2-4	TRBD2	TGTGCCAGCAGCTCCCCGGGACTAGCGGGAGGGCCGGCCAAAAACATTCAGTACTTC	CASSSPGLAGGPAKNIQYF
TRBV2	NA	TRBJ2-1	NA	TGTGCCAGCAGTGCAATCGGGGGGCGAGGGAATGAGCAGTTCTTC	CASSAIGGRGNEQFF
TRBV3-1/TRBV3-2	NA	TRBJ2-2	TRBD1	TGTGCCAGCAGCCGCACCGGGACAGGGGAGACCGGGGAGCTGTTTTTT	CASSRTGTGETGELFF
TRBV7-2	NA	TRBJ2-5	NA	TGTGCCAGCAGCTTAGGGGACATAGCCAGGGAGACCCAGTACTTC	CASSLGDIARETQYF
TRBV3-1/TRBV3-2	NA	TRBJ2-1	TRBD2	TGTGCCAGCAGCCAAGGACTAGCGGGACTAGGCAATGAGCAGTTCTTC	CASSQGLAGLGNEQFF
TRBV2	NA	TRBJ2-5	NA	TGTGCCAGCACCATTAGACTTACAGAGACCCAGTACTTC	CASTIRLTETQYF
TRBV3-1/TRBV3-2	NA	TRBJ2-1	TRBD2	TGTGCCAGCAGCCTCGACCCTAGCGGGAGGAAGCAGTTCTTC	CASSLDPSGRKQFF
TRBV6-2/TRBV6-3	NA	TRBJ2-5	TRBD2	TGTGCCAGCAGCCCCCGTCGAGGCGGGAGTGGGGAGACCCAGTACTTC	CASSPRRGGSGETQYF
TRBV7-9	NA	TRBJ1-1	NA	TGTGCCAGCAGCGACTCAGTGAACACTGAAGCTTTCTTT	CASSDSVNTEAFF
TRBV4-3	once	TRBJ1-6	NA	TGCGCCAGCAGCCAAGCGATCCGGGGTAATTCACCCCTCCACTTT	CASSQAIRGNSPLHF
TRBV6-5	once	TRBJ1-2	TRBD1	TGTGCCAGCAGCCGGGACAGCCTATCTGGCTACACCTTC	CASSRDSLSGYTF
TRBV3-1/TRBV3-2	NA	TRBJ1-6	NA	TGTGCCAGCAGCCAAGAGGACGGCAGGGTCTATTCACCCCTCCACTTT	CASSQEDGRVYSPLHF
TRBV5-4	NA	TRBJ1-2	TRBD1	TGTGCCAGCAGCTCCGACAGGGCCGGGAATGGCTACACCTTC	CASSSDRAGNGYTF
TRBV3-1/TRBV3-2	NA	TRBJ1-2	NA	TGTGCCAGCAGCACCCGGGACAATGGTGTTGGCTACACCTTC	CASSTRDNGVGYTF
TRBV5-1	few	TRBJ2-7	NA	TGCGCCAGCAGCTTGGGGGATTCCCGCGGGGAGCAGTACTTC	CASSLGDSRGEQYF
TRBV2	NA	TRBJ2-4	TRBD1	TGTGCCAGCAGGGACTCAAGGACAGGGTTCCAGTACTTC	CASRDSRTGFQYF
TRBV11-3	NA	TRBJ2-2	TRBD1	TGTGCCAGCAGCTTGGGGACAGGGAACACCGGGGAGCTGTTTTTT	CASSLGTGNTGELFF
TRBV18	once	TRBJ1-1	NA	TGTGCCAGCTCACCCTTTTATTTCGGTTCCATGAACACTGAAGCTTTCTTT	CASSPFYFGSMNTEAFF
TRBV3-1/TRBV3-2	NA	TRBJ2-7	TRBD2	TGTGCCAGCAGCCAAGGATTAGCGGGCGAGCAGTACTTC	CASSQGLAGEQYF
TRBV19	once	TRBJ1-1	NA	TGTGCCAGTAGCCCCGGCCGGGTGTCGGGGAAAATGAACACTGAAGCTTTCTTT	CASSPGRVSGKMNTEAFF
TRBV3-1/TRBV3-2	NA	TRBJ2-7	NA	TGTGCCAGCAGCCAAGATCAATCCAGGGGCGTCTCCTACGAGCAGTACTTC	CASSQDQSRGVSYEQYF
TRBV6-5	NA	TRBJ1-5	TRBD1	TGTGCCAGCACTCGCAGGGGGAATCAGCCCCAGCATTTT	CASTRRGNQPQHF
TRBV7-6	NA	TRBJ2-1	NA	TGTGCCAGCAGCCGAAACAGACAGATCGACAATGAGCAGTTCTTC	CASSRNRQIDNEQFF
TRBV2	many	TRBJ2-1	TRBD2	TGTGCCAGCAGTGAAGCAAGCGGGGGTTACAATGAGCAGTTCTTC	CASSEASGGYNEQFF
TRBV6-6	few	TRBJ1-5	TRBD1	TGTGCCACCACGGACAGGAATGGACGTCAGCCCCAGCATTTT	CATTDRNGRQPQHF
TRBV5-4	NA	TRBJ2-1	NA	TGTGCCAGCAGCCCGGCGAGGCGGTGGAATGAGCAGTTCTTC	CASSPARRWNEQFF
TRBV11-2	NA	TRBJ1-1	TRBD1	TGTGCCAGCAGCCGTTCCAAACAGGGACAGGGTACTGAAGCTTTCTTT	CASSRSKQGQGTEAFF
TRBV3-1/TRBV3-2	few	TRBJ1-6	NA	TGTGCCAGCAGCCAAGTTTTGGCAGGGAAATCACCCCTCCACTTT	CASSQVLAGKSPLHF
TRBV7-2	once	TRBJ1-5	NA	TGTGCCAGCAGCTTAGACGGACATAGCAATCAGCCCCAGCATTTT	CASSLDGHSNQPQHF
TRBV7-7	NA	TRBJ1-1	TRBD1	TGTGCAAGGGGACAGGGGGGGACTGAAGCTTTCTTT	CARGQGGTEAFF
TRBV5-4	NA	TRBJ2-5	TRBD2	TGTGCCAGCTGGACTAGCGGGGGCCTCCCAGAGACCCAGTACTTC	CASWTSGGLPETQYF
TRBV5-8	NA	TRBJ2-3	TRBD2	TGTGCCAGCAGCTGGAGCGGGACGACAGATACGCAGTATTTT	CASSWSGTTDTQYF
TRBV15	NA	TRBJ1-5	TRBD1	TGTGCCACCAGCACCCACAGGGGGTATCAGCCCCAGCATTTT	CATSTHRGYQPQHF
TRBV6-5	once	TRBJ2-7	NA	TGTGCCAGCCGTACAGGTTCCTACGAGCAGTACTTC	CASRTGSYEQYF
TRBV2	NA	TRBJ2-7	TRBD1	TGTGCCAGCAGCCAAATGAGGACAGGGGGCAACGAGCAGTACTTC	CASSQMRTGGNEQYF
TRBV25-1	NA	TRBJ2-1	NA	TGTGCCAGCAGTCTTCACAGTGAGCAGTTCTTC	CASSLHSEQFF
TRBV3-1/TRBV3-2	NA	TRBJ1-1	NA	TGTGCCAGCAGCCAAGAAAAATGGGCCCCTACAGGGTTTTTCTTT	CASSQEKWAPTGFFF
TRBV5-1	few	TRBJ1-1	TRBD1	TGCGCCAGCAGCCCTGGGACAGGGATCGCCGCCACTGAAGCTTTCTTT	CASSPGTGIAATEAFF
TRBV29-1	NA	TRBJ1-3	NA	TGCAGCGTTGAAGTTGGGGGCGATGGCACCATATATTTT	CSVEVGGDGTIYF
TRBV6-2/TRBV6-3	NA	TRBJ2-7	NA	TGTGCCAGCAGTTATGGGGACATATCATCTCCCTCCTACGAGCAGTACTTC	CASSYGDISSPSYEQYF